This is a list of T cell receptor beta chains from one sample in a study of human versus mouse CDR3 diversity and MHC coevolution. TCRdb keeps only in-frame clones here, not all; method: immunoSEQ multiplex PCR. This table holds tens of thousands of clones, around 94% found once. What was sequenced was naive CD4+ T cells from blood. The receptor source for this set is a person in their sixties or seventies in good health. The CDR3 runs from the conserved cysteine through the conserved F or W. D genes are given only for firm matches. The size entry is marked missing in some rows and otherwise reads once, few, many or a size class.

D	V	J	size	DNA	CDR3
TRBD2	TRBV19	TRBJ2-1	NA	TGTGCCAGTAGTGGCCGGGACTCAAGACTAGCGGGGGCCTACAATGAGCAGTTCTTC	CASSGRDSRLAGAYNEQFF
TRBD1	TRBV6-5	TRBJ2-2	NA	TGTGCCAGCAGTTATGGACAGGGAGCGAACACCGGGGAGCTGTTTTTT	CASSYGQGANTGELFF
TRBD1	TRBV2	TRBJ2-7	NA	TGTGCCAGCACCGAACAGGGGGCGGAGCAGTACTTC	CASTEQGAEQYF
TRBD2	TRBV10-3	TRBJ2-5	NA	TGTGCCATCAGTGACGGGCTAGCGGGAGAGACCCAGTACTTC	CAISDGLAGETQYF
NA	TRBV18	TRBJ1-2	once	TGTGCCAGCTCACCTACCAGTTGGTCAGGGGACTATGGCTACACCTTC	CASSPTSWSGDYGYTF
NA	TRBV29-1	TRBJ2-3	NA	TGCAGCGTTGAACACACCTCCGGGGGGCGCACAGATACGCAGTATTTT	CSVEHTSGGRTDTQYF
NA	TRBV6-5	TRBJ2-1	NA	TGTGCCAGCCGGGCGGGGACCCTTCGGTGGAATGAGCAGTTCTTC	CASRAGTLRWNEQFF
TRBD2	TRBV11-2	TRBJ2-1	NA	TGTGCCAGCAGCTTAGATCCGGGACTAGGACCCGGAGGGCCCTACAATGAGCAGTTCTTC	CASSLDPGLGPGGPYNEQFF
NA	TRBV5-1	TRBJ1-1	NA	TGCGCCAGCAGCTTGGCCGGTCGGGAAGGGGGAGCTTTCTTT	CASSLAGREGGAFF
NA	TRBV6-5	TRBJ2-7	NA	TGTGCCAGCAGTTACAACAGATTCTACGAGCAGTACTTC	CASSYNRFYEQYF
NA	TRBV5-1	TRBJ2-5	NA	TGCGCCGGCAGCCTAGGTGATACAGGGCGCGAAGAGACCCAGTACTTC	CAGSLGDTGREETQYF
TRBD2	TRBV27	TRBJ2-3	NA	TGTGCCAGCAGAACATTAGGGACTAGCAGAGATACGCAGTATTTT	CASRTLGTSRDTQYF
NA	TRBV29-1	TRBJ1-1	NA	TGCAGCGCCCTGGGCCTCCAATCTGAAGCTTTCTTT	CSALGLQSEAFF
TRBD2	TRBV2	TRBJ2-7	NA	TGTGCCAGCATGCTCTTCCCCGCGGGAGCCTCCGAGCAGTACTTC	CASMLFPAGASEQYF
TRBD2	TRBV7-3	TRBJ2-1	NA	TGTGCCAGCAGCTTTCGGACTAGCGGGGTCCCTTCTCTCAATGAGCAGTTCTTC	CASSFRTSGVPSLNEQFF
NA	TRBV5-1	TRBJ2-3	NA	TGCGCCAGCAGCTTTTCCGGCCAGGATACAGATACGCAGTATTTT	CASSFSGQDTDTQYF
NA	TRBV9	TRBJ2-1	few	TGTGCCAGCAGCTCCCTAGGGCAGGGGGGCTACAATGAGCAGTTCTTC	CASSSLGQGGYNEQFF
NA	TRBV2	TRBJ1-1	NA	TGTGCCAGCGTTTTAGAGACAGCCACTGAAGCTTTCTTT	CASVLETATEAFF
TRBD2	TRBV19	TRBJ2-2	NA	TGTGCCAGTAGTATGAGGCGGGAGGGCACCGGGGAGCTGTTTTTT	CASSMRREGTGELFF
NA	TRBV2	TRBJ1-5	NA	TGTGCCAGCAGTTGGGGGGTCTTAGGTCAGCCCCAGCATTTT	CASSWGVLGQPQHF
TRBD1	TRBV2	TRBJ1-1	NA	TGTGCCAGCTCAGGGGGACTCCGCATGAACACTGAAGCTTTCTTT	CASSGGLRMNTEAFF
TRBD2	TRBV19	TRBJ2-7	NA	TGTGCCAGTAGTAGCGGGAGGGGTTTCGGCGAGCAGTACTTC	CASSSGRGFGEQYF
NA	TRBV6-1	TRBJ1-2	NA	TGTGCCAGCAGTGGGGGGGCTAACTATGGCTACACCTTC	CASSGGANYGYTF
TRBD1	TRBV7-6	TRBJ2-1	NA	TGTGCCAGCAGCTCCCAGGGGGCCCGAGGGTGGCAGTTCTTC	CASSSQGARGWQFF
TRBD1	TRBV27	TRBJ2-1	NA	TGTGCCAGCAGTCCGGGGGACAGGGGGCATTTCTCCTACAATGAGCAGTTCTTC	CASSPGDRGHFSYNEQFF
TRBD2	TRBV7-9	TRBJ2-7	NA	TGTGCCAGCAGCTTAGTTGCGGGAGGCAACTACGAGCAGTACTTC	CASSLVAGGNYEQYF
NA	TRBV9	TRBJ1-4	NA	TGTGCCAGCAGCGTTACCGGAGGTGGTGAAAAACTGTTTTTT	CASSVTGGGEKLFF
TRBD1	TRBV29-1	TRBJ2-7	NA	TGCAGCGTTGATGTAGGACAGGGGAGTTACGAGCAGTACTTC	CSVDVGQGSYEQYF
NA	TRBV11-3	TRBJ2-1	NA	TGTGCCAGCAGCCTCAGCGGTAGGGGGTATGAGCAGTTCTTC	CASSLSGRGYEQFF
TRBD1	TRBV15	TRBJ2-5	NA	TGTGCCACCAGCGACCGGACAGGGCAAGAGACCCAGTACTTC	CATSDRTGQETQYF
TRBD2	TRBV25-1	TRBJ2-1	NA	TGTGCCAGCAGTAATAGCGGGAGGGCCGGAGCTGAGCAGTTCTTC	CASSNSGRAGAEQFF
NA	TRBV27	TRBJ2-1	NA	TGTGCCAGCCGCCCCCCTAGCCTTTATACAACCTACAATGAGCAGTTCTTC	CASRPPSLYTTYNEQFF
NA	TRBV30	TRBJ2-1	NA	TGTGCCTGGAGTGTCCCGCGTCTAGCCAGCTTTGAGCAGTTCTTC	CAWSVPRLASFEQFF
NA	TRBV6-5	TRBJ2-5	NA	TGTGCCAGCAGTGTCTATCCCGGAGAGACCCAGTACTTC	CASSVYPGETQYF
TRBD1	TRBV2	TRBJ1-5	NA	TGTGCCAGCAGTGGGGGACAGGGGGGCAAGGGGGCCCAGCATTTT	CASSGGQGGKGAQHF
TRBD2	TRBV10-3	TRBJ2-7	once	TGTGCCATCGGAGGACTGACTAGCGGGAACTACGAGCAGTACTTC	CAIGGLTSGNYEQYF
NA	TRBV27	TRBJ1-1	NA	TGTGCCAGCAGTCCACGGGGGGACTTCACGAACACTGAAGCTTTCTTT	CASSPRGDFTNTEAFF
TRBD2	TRBV5-4	TRBJ2-7	NA	TGTGCCAGCAGCTTGTTTTCTAGCGGGCGTACCTACGAGCAGTACTTC	CASSLFSSGRTYEQYF